The 3 T cell receptor beta chains below come from one sample, sequenced in a study of cytomegalovirus exposure and HLA in healthy donors. The primer mix had 60 Vbeta and 13 Jbeta primers. Sequencing used immunoSEQ multiplex PCR; TCRdb keeps in-frame clones, though not all of them. In the table there are approximately 170,000 clones, roughly 79% of which are singletons. The specimen was PBMCs. The receptors were sampled from a male donor in good health and CMV-seropositive.

This clone was observed a few times. The chain combines TRBV6-6 with TRBJ1-4, with unresolved D. The CDR3 spans 12 residues. Germline V gives CDR1 MNHNY, CDR2 SVGAGI (reference sequence). V was clipped by 2 bases and J by 8 bases, with 6 bases between them. This CDR3 reads CASSYLQEKLFF. DNA of the CDR3: TGTGCCAGCAGTTACCTACAGGAAAAACTGTTTTTT.

In DNA form, the CDR3 reads TGCGCCAGCAGCCAAGAGATAGGGGGCCAGAGCAATCAGCCCCAGCATTTT. Protein product: CASSQEIGGQSNQPQHF. The chain uses TRBV4-1 and TRBJ1-5; 7 bases align to TRBD1. Looked up from germline, CDR1 is MGHRA and CDR2 is YSYEKL. With V trimmed by 0 bases and J by 1 base, 6 bases remained unmatched. This CDR3 has 17 amino acids.

The V gene is TRBV9, the J gene TRBJ2-1; D perhaps matches TRBD2 (5 bases). CDR3 length: 15 amino acids. Germline values: CDR1 SGDLS, CDR2 YYNGEE. Trimming removed 2 bases from V and 6 bases from J, with 15 bases in between. This CDR3 is CASSVRTDNFNEQFF. The CDR3 region has the DNA TGTGCCAGCAGCGTGCGGACTGATAACTTCAATGAGCAGTTCTTC.